This T cell receptor (beta chain) came from a study of T cells in Graves' hyperthyroidism and ophthalmopathy. Amplification of TCR beta CDR3 regions used RNA as the template. TCR CDR3 underwent first-round RT-PCR with the HTBI primer set. MiXCR, applied by TCRdb to the multiplex PCR reads, yields one record per CDR3 protein. The data contain some 370,000 distinct CDR3 sequences, around an eighth of them singletons. Using about 10 ml of fresh peripheral blood, PBMCs were prepared. Trimming removed 6 bases from V and 3 bases from J, with 13 bases in between. CDR3 size: 14 residues. Per the germline V gene, CDR1 is KGHSH and CDR2 is LQKENI. This clonotype was counted ten times or more. Its antigen remains unidentified. Study-wide results and limits: A model of 13 V-J features distinguished ophthalmopathy from stable hyperthyroidism.

The sequence was collected from a man aged 45 to 65 with Graves' ophthalmopathy. Sequenced material: blood. The gene calls are TRBV18 and TRBJ2-3; tentatively, D is TRBD1 (5 bases). DNA for the CDR3: TGTGCCAGCTCGAGTGGGGCCGGAACAGATACGCAGTATTTT. This codes for CASSSGAGTDTQYF.